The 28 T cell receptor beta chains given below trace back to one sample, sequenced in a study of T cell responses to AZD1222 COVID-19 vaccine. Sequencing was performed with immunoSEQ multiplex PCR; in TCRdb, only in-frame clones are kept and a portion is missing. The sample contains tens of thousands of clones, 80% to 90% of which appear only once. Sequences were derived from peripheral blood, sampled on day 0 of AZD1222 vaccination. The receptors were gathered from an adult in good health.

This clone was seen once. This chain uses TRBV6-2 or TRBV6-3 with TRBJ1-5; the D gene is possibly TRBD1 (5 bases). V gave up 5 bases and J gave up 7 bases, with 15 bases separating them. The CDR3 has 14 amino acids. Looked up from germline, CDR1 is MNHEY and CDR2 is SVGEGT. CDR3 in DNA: TGTGCCAGCAGTCCGCAGGGTCGTTGGCAGCCCCAGCATTTT. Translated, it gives CASSPQGRWQPQHF.

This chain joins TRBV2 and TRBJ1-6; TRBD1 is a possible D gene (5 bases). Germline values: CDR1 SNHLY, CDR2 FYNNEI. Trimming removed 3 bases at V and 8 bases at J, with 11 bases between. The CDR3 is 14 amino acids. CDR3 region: CASSETRGDSPLHF. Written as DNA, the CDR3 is TGTGCCAGCAGTGAGACCCGGGGGGATTCACCCCTCCACTTT.

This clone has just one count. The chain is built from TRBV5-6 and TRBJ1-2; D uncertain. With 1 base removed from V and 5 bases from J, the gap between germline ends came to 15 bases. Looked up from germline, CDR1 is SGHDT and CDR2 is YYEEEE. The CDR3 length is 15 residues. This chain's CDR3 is CASSLLEGGGYGYTF. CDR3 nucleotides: TGTGCCAGCAGCTTGTTGGAGGGAGGAGGATATGGCTACACCTTC.

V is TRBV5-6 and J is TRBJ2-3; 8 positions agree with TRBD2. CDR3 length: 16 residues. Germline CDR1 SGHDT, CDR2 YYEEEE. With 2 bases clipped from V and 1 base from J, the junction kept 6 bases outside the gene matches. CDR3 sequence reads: CASSFLPGGGTDTQYF. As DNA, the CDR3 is TGTGCCAGCAGCTTTCTCCCGGGGGGGGGCACAGATACGCAGTATTTT.

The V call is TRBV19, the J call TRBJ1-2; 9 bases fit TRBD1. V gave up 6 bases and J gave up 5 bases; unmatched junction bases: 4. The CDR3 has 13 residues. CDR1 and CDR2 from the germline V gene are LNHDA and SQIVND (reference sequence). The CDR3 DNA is TGTGCCAGTAGGCTACAGGGGGCATATGGCTACACCTTC. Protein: CASRLQGAYGYTF.

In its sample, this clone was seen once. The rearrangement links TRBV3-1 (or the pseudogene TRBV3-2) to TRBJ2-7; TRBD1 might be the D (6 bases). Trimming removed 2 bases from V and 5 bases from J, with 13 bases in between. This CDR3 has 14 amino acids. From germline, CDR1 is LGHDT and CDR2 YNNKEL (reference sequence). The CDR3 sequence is CASSQQGLVDEQYF. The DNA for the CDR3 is TGTGCCAGCAGCCAACAGGGGCTGGTAGACGAGCAGTACTTC.

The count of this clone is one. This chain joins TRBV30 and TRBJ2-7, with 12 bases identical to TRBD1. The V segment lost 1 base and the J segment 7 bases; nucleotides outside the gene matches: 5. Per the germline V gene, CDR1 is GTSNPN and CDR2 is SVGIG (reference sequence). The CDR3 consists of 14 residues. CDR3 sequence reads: CAWSAGQGAREQYF. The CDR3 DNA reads TGTGCCTGGAGTGCGGGACAGGGGGCGAGGGAGCAGTACTTC. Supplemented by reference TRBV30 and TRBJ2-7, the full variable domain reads SQTIHQWPATLVQPVGSPLSLECTVEGTSNPNLYWYRQAAGRGLQLLFYSVGIGQISSEVPQNLSASRPQDRQFILSSKKLLLSDSGFYLCAWSAGQGAREQYFGPGTRLTVT.

The CDR3 here is CASSLGRGLGSPLHF. The CDR3 nucleotides are TGTGCCAGCAGCTTAGGTCGGGGACTGGGTTCACCCCTCCACTTT. The chain recombines TRBV7-8 with TRBJ1-6, with D maybe TRBD1 (5 bases). Trimming took off 1 base at V and 9 bases at J, with 13 bases between the two ends. This CDR3 comprises 15 residues. Germline V gene lookup returns CDR1 SGHVS and CDR2 FQNEAQ.

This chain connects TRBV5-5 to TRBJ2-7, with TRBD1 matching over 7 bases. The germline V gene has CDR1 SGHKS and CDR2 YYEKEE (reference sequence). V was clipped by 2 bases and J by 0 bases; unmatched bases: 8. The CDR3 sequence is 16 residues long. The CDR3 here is CASSFGQALTSYEQYF. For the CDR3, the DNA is TGTGCCAGCAGCTTCGGACAGGCATTAACCTCCTACGAGCAGTACTTC.

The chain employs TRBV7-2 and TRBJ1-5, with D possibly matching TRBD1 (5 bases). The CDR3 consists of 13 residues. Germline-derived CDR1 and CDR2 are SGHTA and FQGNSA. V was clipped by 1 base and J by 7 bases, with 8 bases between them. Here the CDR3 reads CASSLVRGQPQHF. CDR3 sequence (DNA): TGTGCCAGCAGCTTAGTTCGGGGGCAGCCCCAGCATTTT.

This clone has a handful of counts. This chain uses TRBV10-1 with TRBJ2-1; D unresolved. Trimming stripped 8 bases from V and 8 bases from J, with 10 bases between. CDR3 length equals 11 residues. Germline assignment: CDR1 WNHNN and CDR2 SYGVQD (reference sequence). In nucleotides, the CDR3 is TGCGCCAGCCGGTCTGGGGATGAGCAGTTCTTC. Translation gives CASRSGDEQFF.

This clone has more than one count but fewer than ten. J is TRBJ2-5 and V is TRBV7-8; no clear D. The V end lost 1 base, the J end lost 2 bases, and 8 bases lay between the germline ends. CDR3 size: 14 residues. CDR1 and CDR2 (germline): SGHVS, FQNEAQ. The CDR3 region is CASSLVLGQETQYF. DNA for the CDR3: TGTGCCAGCAGCTTAGTATTGGGACAAGAGACCCAGTACTTC.

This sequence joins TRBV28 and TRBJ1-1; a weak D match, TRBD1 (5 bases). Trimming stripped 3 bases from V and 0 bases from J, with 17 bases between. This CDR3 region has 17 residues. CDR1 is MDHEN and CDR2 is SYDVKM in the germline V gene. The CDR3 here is CASSFKVRGSLNTEAFF. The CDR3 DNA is TGTGCCAGCAGTTTCAAGGTTCGGGGCAGCCTGAACACTGAAGCTTTCTTT. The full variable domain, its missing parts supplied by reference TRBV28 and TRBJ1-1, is DVKVTQSSRYLVKRTGEKVFLECVQDMDHENMFWYRQDPGLGLRLIYFSYDVKMKEKGDIPEGYSVSREKKERFSLILESASTNQTSMYLCASSFKVRGSLNTEAFFGQGTRLTVV.

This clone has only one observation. CDR3 coding DNA: TGTGCCAGTAAAGACACAAGCGCGGGAAGGGATCAGCCCCAGCATTTT. Its protein is CASKDTSAGRDQPQHF. The genes are TRBV19 and TRBJ1-5, with D uncertain. The CDR3 spans 16 residues. V lost 7 bases, J lost 5 bases, and 21 bases lay in between. The V gene's germline CDR1 is LNHDA and CDR2 SQIVND (reference sequence).

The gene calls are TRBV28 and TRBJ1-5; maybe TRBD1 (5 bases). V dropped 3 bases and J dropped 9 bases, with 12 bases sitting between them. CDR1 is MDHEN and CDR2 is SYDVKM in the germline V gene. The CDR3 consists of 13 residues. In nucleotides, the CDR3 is TGTGCCAGCAGTTTTGGGTGGGGCGCGCCCCAGCATTTT. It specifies CASSFGWGAPQHF. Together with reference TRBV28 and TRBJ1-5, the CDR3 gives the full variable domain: DVKVTQSSRYLVKRTGEKVFLECVQDMDHENMFWYRQDPGLGLRLIYFSYDVKMKEKGDIPEGYSVSREKKERFSLILESASTNQTSMYLCASSFGWGAPQHFGDGTRLSIL.

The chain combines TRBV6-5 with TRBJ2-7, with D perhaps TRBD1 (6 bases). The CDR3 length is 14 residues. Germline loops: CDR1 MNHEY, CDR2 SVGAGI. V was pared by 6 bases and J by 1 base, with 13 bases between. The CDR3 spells CASRDNTGSYEQYF. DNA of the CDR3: TGTGCCAGCAGGGATAATACAGGGTCCTACGAGCAGTACTTC.

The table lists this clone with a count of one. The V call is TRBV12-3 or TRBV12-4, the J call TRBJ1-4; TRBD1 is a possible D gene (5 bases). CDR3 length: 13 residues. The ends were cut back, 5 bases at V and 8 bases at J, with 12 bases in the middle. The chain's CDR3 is CASSRDDREKLFF. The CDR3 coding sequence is TGTGCCAGCAGTCGGGACGATAGAGAAAAACTGTTTTTT.

CDR3 protein: CASSFQLVQETQYF. The CDR3 DNA follows: TGTGCCAGCTCATTTCAACTAGTCCAAGAGACCCAGTACTTC. V and J are TRBV18 and TRBJ2-5; TRBD2 might be the D (5 bases). The CDR3 has 14 amino acids. Germline V CDR1 and CDR2: KGHSH, LQKENI. V was clipped by 5 bases and J by 1 base, with 11 bases between them. The full variable domain, rest sourced from reference TRBV18 and TRBJ2-5, is NAGVMQNPRHLVRRRGQEARLRCSPMKGHSHVYWYRQLPEEGLKFMVYLQKENIIDESGMPKERFSAEFPKEGPSILRIQQVVRGDSAAYFCASSFQLVQETQYFGPGTRLLVL.

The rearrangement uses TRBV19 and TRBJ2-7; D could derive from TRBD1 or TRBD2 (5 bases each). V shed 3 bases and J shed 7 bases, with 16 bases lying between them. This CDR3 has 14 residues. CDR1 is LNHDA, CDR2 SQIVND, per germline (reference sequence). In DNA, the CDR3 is TGTGCCAGTAGTATCGGGACGGTTCTTCGGGAGCAGTACTTC. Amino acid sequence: CASSIGTVLREQYF.

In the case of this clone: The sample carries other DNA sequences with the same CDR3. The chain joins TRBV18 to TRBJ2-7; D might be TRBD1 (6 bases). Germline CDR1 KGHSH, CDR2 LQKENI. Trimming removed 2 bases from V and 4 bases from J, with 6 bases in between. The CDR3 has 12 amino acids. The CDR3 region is CASSPRGYEQYF. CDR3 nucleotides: TGTGCCAGCTCACCAAGGGGGTACGAGCAGTACTTC.

This CDR3 reads CASSQVGGTYEQYF. The CDR3 DNA follows: TGCGCCAGCAGCCAAGTTGGGGGTACCTACGAGCAGTACTTC. The chain carries TRBV4-1 and TRBJ2-7, with D perhaps matching TRBD1 or TRBD2 (5 bases each). CDR3 size: 14 residues. Deletions cut 1 base from V and 2 bases from J, with 9 bases between. Germline CDR1 MGHRA, CDR2 YSYEKL.

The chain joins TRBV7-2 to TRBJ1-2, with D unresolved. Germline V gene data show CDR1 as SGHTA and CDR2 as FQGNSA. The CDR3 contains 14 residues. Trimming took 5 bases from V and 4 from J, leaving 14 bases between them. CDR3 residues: CASSLQDGPYGYTF. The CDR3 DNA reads TGTGCCAGCAGCCTTCAGGACGGGCCCTATGGCTACACCTTC. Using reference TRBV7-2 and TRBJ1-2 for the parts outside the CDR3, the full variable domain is GAGVSQSPSNKVTEKGKDVELRCDPISGHTALYWYRQSLGQGLEFLIYFQGNSAPDKSGLPSDRFSAERTGGSVSTLTIQRTQQEDSAVYLCASSLQDGPYGYTFGSGTRLTVV.

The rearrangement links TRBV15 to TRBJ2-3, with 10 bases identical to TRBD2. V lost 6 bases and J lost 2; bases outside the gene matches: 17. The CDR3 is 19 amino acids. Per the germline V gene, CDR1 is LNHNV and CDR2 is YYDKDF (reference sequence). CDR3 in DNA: TGTGCCACCAGTCTTCTAGCGGGGGACCTTGGTTCACCCACAGATACGCAGTATTTT. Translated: CATSLLAGDLGSPTDTQYF.

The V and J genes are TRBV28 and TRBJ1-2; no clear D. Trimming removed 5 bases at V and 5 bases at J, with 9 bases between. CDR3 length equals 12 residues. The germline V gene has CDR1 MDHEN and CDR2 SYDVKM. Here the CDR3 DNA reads TGTGCCAGCAGTATAATGAGTTATGGCTACACCTTC. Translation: CASSIMSYGYTF.

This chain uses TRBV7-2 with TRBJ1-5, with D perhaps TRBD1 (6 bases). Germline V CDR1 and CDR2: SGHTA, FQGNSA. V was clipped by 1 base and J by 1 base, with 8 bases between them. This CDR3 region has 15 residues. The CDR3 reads CASSLDRVSNQPQHF. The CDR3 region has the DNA TGTGCCAGCAGCTTAGACAGGGTCAGCAATCAGCCCCAGCATTTT.

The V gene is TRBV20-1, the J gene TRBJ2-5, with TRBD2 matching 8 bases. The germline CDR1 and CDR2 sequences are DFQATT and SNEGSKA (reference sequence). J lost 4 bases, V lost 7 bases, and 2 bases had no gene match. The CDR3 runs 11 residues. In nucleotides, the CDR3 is TGCAGTGTAGGACTAGCAGAGACCCAGTACTTC. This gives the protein CSVGLAETQYF.

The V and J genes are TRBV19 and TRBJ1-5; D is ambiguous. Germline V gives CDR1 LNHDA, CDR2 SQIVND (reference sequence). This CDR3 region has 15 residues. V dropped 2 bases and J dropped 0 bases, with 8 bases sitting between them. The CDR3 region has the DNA TGTGCCAGTAGTATAAGGTCAGCTAGCAATCAGCCCCAGCATTTT. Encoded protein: CASSIRSASNQPQHF.

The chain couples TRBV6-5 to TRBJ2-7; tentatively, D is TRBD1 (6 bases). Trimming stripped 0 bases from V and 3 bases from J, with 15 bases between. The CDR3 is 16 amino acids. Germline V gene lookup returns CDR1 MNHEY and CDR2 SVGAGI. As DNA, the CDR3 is TGTGCCAGCAGTTACTCGAGCAGGGGCGCAGGCTACGAGCAGTACTTC. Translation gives CASSYSSRGAGYEQYF.